What follows are 8 T cell receptor beta chains derived from one specimen sequenced in a study of Graves' ophthalmopathy and Graves' hyperthyroidism. The sequenced template was RNA, covering the TCR beta CDR3 region. RT-PCR in the first round used HTBI primers; a second-round multiplex PCR followed. TCRdb fed the multiplex PCR reads into MiXCR, producing one record per CDR3 protein. The sample lists over a million distinct CDR3 sequences, 35% to 45% occurring once. The sequencing input was peripheral blood or thyroid tissue (not recorded which). These receptors originate from an adult man with Graves' hyperthyroidism.

The sample holds a few counts of this clonotype. This chain links TRBV20-1 with TRBJ1-1; the D gene is possibly TRBD1 (5 bases). CDR3 length equals 14 residues. The ends were cut back, 5 bases at V and 1 base at J, with 14 bases in the middle. The germline gives CDR1 DFQATT, CDR2 SNEGSKA (reference sequence). DNA of the CDR3: TGCAGTGCTGGAATAACAGGAGGGAACACTGAAGCTTTCTTT. It encodes CSAGITGGNTEAFF.

This clonotype came up a few times. The chain recombines TRBV10-3 with TRBJ2-7; 9 positions agree with TRBD2. Germline V lookup: CDR1 ENHRY, CDR2 SYGVKD. The CDR3 has 13 amino acids. J gave up 2 bases and V 8 bases, and 4 bases lay outside the gene matches. As DNA, the CDR3 is TGTGCCATCGGGATAGCGGGAGCCTACGAGCAGTACTTC. Its translation: CAIGIAGAYEQYF.

This sequence joins TRBV9 and TRBJ2-3; D not resolved. V lost 0 bases and J 4 bases, leaving 21 bases between the germline ends. Germline CDR1 SGDLS, CDR2 YYNGEE. The CDR3 consists of 18 residues. CDR3 loop: CASSVAPSWMGGADTQYF. The CDR3 nucleotides are TGTGCCAGCAGCGTAGCTCCCAGTTGGATGGGTGGGGCAGATACGCAGTATTTT.

This chain uses TRBV30 with TRBJ2-6; perhaps D is TRBD1 or TRBD2 (5 bases each). The length of the CDR3 is 14 residues. Trimming stripped 1 base from V and 2 bases from J, with 6 bases between. CDR1 GTSNPN and CDR2 SVGIG come from the germline V gene (reference sequence). In DNA form, the CDR3 reads TGTGCCTGGAGTGGAGGGGCTGGGGCCAACGTCCTGACTTTC. Encoded protein: CAWSGGAGANVLTF.

This clonotype was counted a few times. No conserved phenylalanine or tryptophan is present at the end of the CDR3, so a read error is the likely explanation. The DNA is omitted, as the CDR3 cannot be located on it reliably, and the CDR3 follows TCRdb's listing. The chain links TRBV10-3 to TRBJ2-2; the table's D call, TRBD2, was not checked against the DNA. With termini counted, the CDR3 has 8 amino acids. Per germline, CDR1 ENHRY and CDR2 SYGVKD. The CDR3 protein is CAISEGGL.

The rearrangement joins TRBV14 to TRBJ2-2; 9 nucleotides match TRBD1. Unmatched junction bases numbered 3, after V lost 0 bases and J lost 1 base. The length of the CDR3 is 17 residues. CDR1 is SGHDN, CDR2 FVKESK, per germline. The chain's CDR3 is CASSQEQGALNTGELFF. The CDR3, as DNA: TGTGCCAGCAGCCAAGAACAGGGGGCCCTGAACACCGGGGAGCTGTTTTTT.

This clonotype was detected many times. This chain uses TRBV10-3 with TRBJ1-2, with a possible D match to TRBD1 (5 bases). Trimming removed 4 bases from V and 2 bases from J, with 23 bases in between. The CDR3 covers 18 residues. Germline V CDR1 and CDR2: ENHRY, SYGVKD. The CDR3 region is CAISVLAHRPNSNYGYTF. The CDR3 coding sequence is TGTGCCATCAGTGTGTTAGCCCACAGGCCCAACTCGAACTATGGCTACACCTTC.

The chain employs TRBV2 and TRBJ2-7; 8 bases are shared with TRBD1. J was trimmed by 0 bases and V by 6 bases; bases with no gene match: 13. CDR1 and CDR2 (germline): SNHLY, FYNNEI. The CDR3 runs to 17 residues. The CDR3 coding sequence is TGTGCCAGCAGAGCCGGGACAGGAGGGGCACCCTCCTACGAGCAGTACTTC. Residues: CASRAGTGGAPSYEQYF.